This T cell receptor (beta chain) was identified during a study of blood T cell repertoires in COVID-19. Study overall: The samples span acute and convalescent COVID-19 from the United States, Italy and Spain.

Trimming took off 4 bases at V and 5 bases at J, with 11 bases between the two ends. The CDR3 totals 13 residues. This clone was counted between two and nine times. Authors' analysis steps: Reference gene primer amplification gave nucleated cell count estimates. The data were produced by immunoSEQ multiplex PCR, yet TCRdb's version contains in-frame clones alone and is incomplete. V, J and clone size were drawn from that table, and D and trimming were deduced from the DNA. The sample holds 85,000 or so clones, about nine tenths seen once. The gene calls are TRBV12-3 or TRBV12-4 and TRBJ1-1; weak D call: TRBD1 (5 bases). The receptor was isolated from a man aged 45-65 years with active or convalescent COVID-19. Sequenced material: peripheral blood. The chain's CDR3 is CASSSPGRTEAFF. CDR3 sequence (DNA): TGTGCCAGCAGTTCCCCAGGGAGGACTGAAGCTTTCTTT.